Below are 16 T cell receptor beta chains sequenced from a single sample in a study of cytomegalovirus exposure and HLA in healthy donors (dated by TCRdb to between 2016 and 2019). The method behind the library was the immunoSEQ multiplex PCR assay. For the multiplex PCR, a mixture combining 60 forward primers for TCR Vbeta segments and 13 reverse primers for TCR Jbeta segments was used. TCRdb provides this immuneACCESS table in a form limited to in-frame rearrangements. Some clones are lacking; in checked studies, under half of them reflect an unresolved V gene, and why the rest are absent is not known. The sample table shows 150,000 to 200,000 clones, and about 90% are seen once. The top ten clonotypes cover about 0.21% of the sample. Input material: PBMCs. The receptors come from a girl under three years old in good health and CMV-seronegative.

This rearrangement joins TRBV29-1 to TRBJ2-1, with 7 positions matching TRBD1. Germline trimming cut 6 bases from V and 3 bases from J; bases unmatched to any gene: 8. The CDR3 extends over 14 amino acids. Germline CDR1 reads SQVTM; CDR2 reads ANQGSEA. The CDR3 DNA reads as TGCAGCGTGATAGGGGGCTTTTTCTACAATGAGCAGTTCTTC. This translates into CSVIGGFFYNEQFF.

CDR3 DNA: TGTGCCAGCAGCTTAACCCGGACTGGGGAGCAGTACTTC. It encodes CASSLTRTGEQYF. The chain carries TRBV7-2 and TRBJ2-7; maybe TRBD2 (5 bases). With 2 bases removed from V and 7 bases from J, the gap between germline ends came to 12 bases. CDR1 and CDR2 from the germline V gene are SGHTA and FQGNSA. The CDR3 extends over 13 amino acids.

The gene calls are TRBV5-1 and TRBJ2-6; TRBD1 is a possible D gene (5 bases). Germline CDR1 reads SGHRS; CDR2 reads YFSETQ. There are 16 residues in the CDR3. V was trimmed by 5 bases and J by 1 base, leaving 13 bases between them. The chain's CDR3 is CASSLGPSSGANVLTF. The CDR3 bases are TGCGCCAGCAGTCTGGGGCCGAGTTCTGGGGCCAACGTCCTGACTTTC.

This sequence joins TRBV4-1 and TRBJ2-5, with TRBD2 matching 9 bases. Germline V CDR1 and CDR2: MGHRA, YSYEKL. CDR3 length: 16 amino acids. V was clipped by 1 base and J by 2 bases; unmatched bases: 5. The CDR3 DNA reads TGCGCCAGCAGCCAAGTTGGACTAGCGACGCAAGAGACCCAGTACTTC. As protein: CASSQVGLATQETQYF.

As to this clone: A junction end diverges from the germline sequence, so it may reflect a read error. The sample carries other DNA sequences with the same CDR3. The chain combines TRBV10-3 with TRBJ1-2; D not resolved. The CDR3 is 14 amino acids. Germline CDR1 is ENHRY and CDR2 is SYGVKD. The CDR3 here is CAITAAGGSDGYTF. The CDR3 DNA is TGCGCCATCACCGCGGCGGGTGGGTCGGATGGCTACACCTTC.

The CDR3 spells CASSPAGSQNEQYF. The CDR3 nucleotides are TGTGCCAGCAGTCCCGCGGGATCCCAGAACGAGCAGTACTTC. The rearrangement links TRBV6-5 to TRBJ2-7, with D maybe TRBD2 (6 bases). Trimming took 5 bases from V and 5 from J, leaving 16 bases between them. CDR3 length: 14 amino acids. From germline, CDR1 is MNHEY and CDR2 SVGAGI.

The genes are TRBV7-2 and TRBJ2-7; 7 positions match TRBD1. CDR3 size: 12 residues. The V gene's germline CDR1 is SGHTA and CDR2 FQGNSA. The ends lost 6 bases at V and 5 bases at J; junction bases unmatched: 4. The CDR3 DNA sequence: TGTGCCAGCAGGGCCACAGGGGACGAGCAGTACTTC. Translated: CASRATGDEQYF.

This clone was seen a few times. The chain employs TRBV6-1 and TRBJ2-1, with 11 bases aligning to TRBD2. The CDR3 spans 19 residues. Germline assignment: CDR1 MNHNS and CDR2 SASEGT. The trim removed 1 base at V and 5 bases at J, leaving 13 bases unmatched. CDR3 loop: CASSEEEVSGGASDNEQFF. The CDR3 DNA sequence: TGTGCCAGCAGTGAAGAGGAGGTTAGCGGGGGGGCGTCGGACAATGAGCAGTTCTTC.

This clone was recorded only once. The chain employs TRBV4-1 and TRBJ2-5; 7 nucleotides align to TRBD2. Germline values: CDR1 MGHRA, CDR2 YSYEKL. With V trimmed by 1 base and J by 2 bases, 4 bases remained unmatched. CDR3 size: 15 residues. The DNA of the CDR3 is TGCGCCAGCAGCCAAGTGTTCGGGGGGCAAGAGACCCAGTACTTC. Protein product: CASSQVFGGQETQYF.

Worth noting for this clone: Other nucleotide sequences in the sample specify the same CDR3. The J gene is TRBJ2-7, the V gene TRBV4-3; TRBD2 matches at 8 bases. Germline CDR1 and CDR2: LGHNA and YSLEER. CDR3 size: 15 residues. The junction had 2 bases not matched to a gene; V was cut back by 1 base and J by 0 bases. CDR3 loop: CASSQGLAGSYEQYF. DNA of the CDR3: TGCGCCAGCAGCCAAGGCCTAGCGGGCTCCTACGAGCAGTACTTC.

V and J are TRBV2 and TRBJ1-1; D uncertain. V gave up 0 bases and J gave up 6 bases, with 2 bases separating them. Germline V lookup: CDR1 SNHLY, CDR2 FYNNEI. This CDR3 is 11 amino acids long. The CDR3 sequence is CASSEAAEAFF. The CDR3, as DNA: TGTGCCAGCAGTGAAGCCGCTGAAGCTTTCTTT.

This chain connects TRBV25-1 to TRBJ2-1; maybe TRBD2 (5 bases). The CDR3 has 14 amino acids. Germline V gene lookup returns CDR1 MGHDK and CDR2 SYGVNS. With 4 bases removed from V and 4 bases from J, the gap between germline ends came to 11 bases. DNA for the CDR3: TGTGCCAGCAGTGCCGATGAGCGGTACAATGAGCAGTTCTTC. Its protein product is CASSADERYNEQFF.

This clone was counted only a few times. DNA of the CDR3: TGTGCCAGCAGCGTGTCAGGGCGTGAGCAGTTCTTC. Protein sequence: CASSVSGREQFF. The chain joins TRBV9 to TRBJ2-1, with D tentatively TRBD1 (5 bases). Trimming left V 2 bases short and J 9 bases short, with 9 bases between. The CDR3 spans 12 residues. Germline loops: CDR1 SGDLS, CDR2 YYNGEE.

V usage is TRBV15 and J usage is TRBJ1-4; possible D gene TRBD1, 5 bases. CDR1 and CDR2 (germline): LNHNV, YYDKDF (reference sequence). Trimming took off 0 bases at V and 0 bases at J, with 8 bases between the two ends. CDR3 length equals 16 residues. The CDR3 protein is CATSRDRVTTNEKLFF. CDR3 nucleotide sequence: TGTGCCACCAGCAGAGACAGGGTGACAACTAATGAAAAACTGTTTTTT.

This clone was picked up a small number of times. The V and J genes are TRBV7-2 and TRBJ2-7; the match to TRBD1 covers 9 bases. This CDR3 is 14 amino acids long. V was clipped by 9 bases and J by 2 bases; unmatched bases: 8. Germline CDR1 and CDR2: SGHTA and FQGNSA. The CDR3: CASLSGTGPYEQYF. The CDR3 DNA sequence: TGTGCCAGTCTCTCCGGGACAGGGCCCTACGAGCAGTACTTC.

The rearrangement links TRBV7-6 to TRBJ2-7, with 7 bases that match TRBD2. The CDR3 contains 13 residues. The germline V gene has CDR1 SGHVS and CDR2 FNYEAQ. V shed 1 base, J shed 6 bases, and the junction held 3 bases outside the gene matches. The CDR3 DNA is TGTGCCAGCAGCTTAGGGGAGGGAGGCGAGCAGTACTTC. Its translation is CASSLGEGGEQYF. Full variable domain (remainder filled in from reference TRBV7-6 and TRBJ2-7): GAGVSQSPRYKVTKRGQDVALRCDPISGHVSLYWYRQALGQGPEFLTYFNYEAQQDKSGLPNDRFSAERPEGSISTLTIQRTEQRDSAMYRCASSLGEGGEQYFGPGTRLTVT.